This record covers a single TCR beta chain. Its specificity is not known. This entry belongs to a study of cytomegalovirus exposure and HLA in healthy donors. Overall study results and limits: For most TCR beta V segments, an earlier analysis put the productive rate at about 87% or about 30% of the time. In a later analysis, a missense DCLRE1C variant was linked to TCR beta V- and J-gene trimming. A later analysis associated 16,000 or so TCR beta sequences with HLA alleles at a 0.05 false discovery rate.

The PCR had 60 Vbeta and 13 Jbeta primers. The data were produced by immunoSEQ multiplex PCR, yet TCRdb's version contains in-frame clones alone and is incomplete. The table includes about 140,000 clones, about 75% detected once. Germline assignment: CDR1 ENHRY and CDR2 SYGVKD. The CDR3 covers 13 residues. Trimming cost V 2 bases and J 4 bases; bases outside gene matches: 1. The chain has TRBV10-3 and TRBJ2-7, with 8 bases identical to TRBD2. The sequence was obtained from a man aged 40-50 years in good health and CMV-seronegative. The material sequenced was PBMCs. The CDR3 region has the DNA TGTGCCATCAGTGAGGTAGCGGGATACGAGCAGTACTTC. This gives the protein CAISEVAGYEQYF.